One and the same sample provided the 23 T cell receptor beta chains below, sequenced in a study of T cell responses to AZD1222 COVID-19 vaccine. The table came from immunoSEQ multiplex PCR; TCRdb's copy has only in-frame clones and leaves some out. The table includes 130,000 or so clones, 70% to 90% detected once. This specimen was peripheral blood, taken 28 days after the second AZD1222 dose. The receptor source for this set is an adult who received the AZD1222 COVID-19 vaccine.

The chain employs TRBV7-9 and TRBJ2-1, with D unresolved. The CDR3 totals 15 residues. Trimming left V 5 bases short and J 8 bases short, with 19 bases between. CDR1 and CDR2 (germline): SEHNR, FQNEAQ (reference sequence). The CDR3 DNA follows: TGTGCCAGCAGCCCGCCCGGTGGTAGTATCCATGAGCAGTTCTTC. Encoded protein: CASSPPGGSIHEQFF.

This chain joins TRBV9 and TRBJ1-3; D ambiguous. CDR3 size: 14 residues. Germline CDR1 reads SGDLS; CDR2 reads YYNGEE. V was pared by 1 base and J by 0 bases, with 5 bases between. This CDR3 reads CASSVRSSGNTIYF. DNA for the CDR3: TGTGCCAGCAGCGTACGGAGCTCTGGAAACACCATATATTTT. Drawing the rest from reference TRBV9 and TRBJ1-3, the complete variable domain is DSGVTQTPKHLITATGQRVTLRCSPRSGDLSVYWYQQSLDQGLQFLIQYYNGEERAKGNILERFSAQQFPDLHSELNLSSLELGDSALYFCASSVRSSGNTIYFGEGSWLTVV.

This clone is a singleton in its sample. The rearrangement uses TRBV3-1 (or the pseudogene TRBV3-2) and TRBJ1-1; unclear D gene. Germline CDR1 LGHDT, CDR2 YNNKEL (reference sequence). This CDR3 has 11 residues. V lost 4 bases, J lost 7 bases, and 7 bases lay in between. Here the CDR3 reads CASSLYNEAFF. The CDR3 nucleotides are TGTGCCAGCAGCCTCTATAATGAAGCTTTCTTT.

The chain couples TRBV11-3 to TRBJ2-7; either TRBD1 or TRBD2 may fit D (5 bases each). V gave up 1 base and J gave up 1 base, with 8 bases separating them. Germline CDR1 and CDR2: SGHNT and YENEEA. The CDR3 is 14 amino acids. CDR3 in DNA: TGTGCCAGCAGCTTAGCGGGGCAATCCTACGAGCAGTACTTC. This codes for CASSLAGQSYEQYF. The variable domain in full, with the rest retrieved from reference TRBV11-3 and TRBJ2-7, is EAGVVQSPRYKIIEKKQPVAFWCNPISGHNTLYWYLQNLGQGPELLIRYENEEAVDDSQLPKDRFSAERLKGVDSTLKIQPAELGDSAVYLCASSLAGQSYEQYFGPGTRLTVT.

Only a few counts were recorded for this clone. Sequence at one end of the junction differs from germline and may be a read error. Other DNA sequences in the sample encode the same CDR3. The V and J genes are TRBV11-3 and TRBJ2-1; TRBD2 matches at 11 bases. The CDR3 is 14 residues long. In germline, CDR1 is SGHNT, CDR2 YENEEA. CDR3 region: CASSLAGGYNEQFF. In nucleotides, the CDR3 is TGTGCCAGCAGTTTAGCGGGGGGGTACAATGAGCAGTTCTTC.

The chain links TRBV2 to TRBJ2-1; 12 bases align to TRBD1. The germline V gene encodes CDR1 SNHLY and CDR2 FYNNEI. The ends lost 4 bases at V and 2 bases at J; junction bases unmatched: 12. The length of the CDR3 is 19 residues. The CDR3 sequence: CASSGDRGLAGAAYNEQFF. Here the CDR3 DNA reads TGTGCCAGCAGTGGGGACAGGGGGCTAGCGGGGGCCGCCTACAATGAGCAGTTCTTC.

This chain connects TRBV13 to TRBJ1-5; tentatively, D is TRBD1 (5 bases). This CDR3 is 15 amino acids long. The V gene's germline CDR1 is PRHDT and CDR2 FYEKMQ (reference sequence). V gave up 0 bases and J gave up 6 bases, with 12 bases separating them. The CDR3, as DNA: TGTGCCAGCAGCTTAGGGGGTGCAGGGTTTCAGCCCCAGCATTTT. Protein product: CASSLGGAGFQPQHF.

With respect to this clone: Different DNA sequences within this sample yield the same CDR3. The chain recombines TRBV5-6 with TRBJ1-5, with TRBD1 matching 7 bases. Germline V gives CDR1 SGHDT, CDR2 YYEEEE. V shed 4 bases, J shed 2 bases, and the junction held 3 bases outside the gene matches. The length of the CDR3 is 14 residues. In nucleotides, the CDR3 is TGTGCCAGCAGCGGAACAGGGGGCAATCAGCCCCAGCATTTT. It specifies CASSGTGGNQPQHF.

This chain joins TRBV28 and TRBJ2-6, with unresolved D. Germline V CDR1 and CDR2: MDHEN, SYDVKM. The CDR3 consists of 15 residues. V was clipped by 6 bases and J by 3 bases, with 12 bases between them. This CDR3 is CASSLSAGGANVLTF. As DNA, the CDR3 is TGTGCCAGCAGCCTCTCAGCAGGTGGGGCCAACGTCCTGACTTTC. The whole variable domain, filled in from reference TRBV28 and TRBJ2-6, reads DVKVTQSSRYLVKRTGEKVFLECVQDMDHENMFWYRQDPGLGLRLIYFSYDVKMKEKGDIPEGYSVSREKKERFSLILESASTNQTSMYLCASSLSAGGANVLTFGAGSRLTVL.

This clone was seen a handful of times. The chain combines TRBV15 with TRBJ2-5; D not certain. The germline CDR1 and CDR2 sequences are LNHNV and YYDKDF (reference sequence). V was pared by 1 base and J by 1 base, with 1 base between. This CDR3 has 12 amino acids. CDR3 in DNA: TGTGCCACCAGCAGAGGCCAAGAGACCCAGTACTTC. Translation: CATSRGQETQYF.

This clone was seen a single time. The J gene is TRBJ2-1, the V gene TRBV11-3, with 7 nucleotides matching TRBD1. The CDR3 sequence is 15 residues long. Trimming removed 1 base from V and 3 bases from J; junction bases left unmatched: 3. Germline V lookup: CDR1 SGHNT, CDR2 YENEEA. The CDR3 sequence: CASSLVPGGYNEQFF. The DNA for the CDR3 is TGTGCCAGCAGCTTAGTTCCAGGGGGCTACAATGAGCAGTTCTTC.

This sequence joins TRBV6-2 or TRBV6-3 and TRBJ2-6; 10 bases fit TRBD2. Germline V CDR1 and CDR2: MNHEY, SVGEGT. The J segment lost 0 bases and the V segment lost 4 bases, leaving 3 bases of the junction unmatched. This CDR3 contains 17 residues. The CDR3 is CASSWLAGDSGANVLTF. CDR3 coding DNA: TGTGCCAGCAGTTGGCTAGCGGGGGACTCTGGGGCCAACGTCCTGACTTTC.

CDR3 sequence reads: CASRAGTENTEAFF. Written as DNA, the CDR3 is TGTGCCAGCAGGGCCGGGACGGAAAACACTGAAGCTTTCTTT. V and J are TRBV3-1 (or the pseudogene TRBV3-2) and TRBJ1-1; TRBD1 might be the D (5 bases). With 6 bases removed from V and 2 bases from J, the gap between germline ends came to 13 bases. CDR3 size: 14 residues. The germline CDR1 and CDR2 sequences are LGHDT and YNNKEL (reference sequence).

The chain combines TRBV28 with TRBJ1-5, with 8 nucleotides matching TRBD1. The germline gives CDR1 MDHEN, CDR2 SYDVKM. The CDR3 length is 13 residues. The V and J ends lost 8 bases and 5 bases, in that order; junction bases with no gene match: 5. In nucleotides, the CDR3 is TGTGCCAGCTGGACAGGGTTCGATCAGCCCCAGCATTTT. This codes for CASWTGFDQPQHF.

This clone was observed a few times. This chain links TRBV7-2 with TRBJ2-5; possibly TRBD1 or TRBD2 for D (5 bases each). In germline, CDR1 is SGHTA, CDR2 FQGNSA. V lost 0 bases to trimming and J lost 3 bases, with 8 bases between them. The CDR3 runs 14 residues. CDR3 nucleotide sequence: TGTGCCAGCAGCTTAGCGGGGACCGAAGAGACCCAGTACTTC. Protein sequence: CASSLAGTEETQYF. Drawing the rest from reference TRBV7-2 and TRBJ2-5, the complete variable domain is GAGVSQSPSNKVTEKGKDVELRCDPISGHTALYWYRQSLGQGLEFLIYFQGNSAPDKSGLPSDRFSAERTGGSVSTLTIQRTQQEDSAVYLCASSLAGTEETQYFGPGTRLLVL.

This clone has only one observation. The rearrangement joins TRBV2 to TRBJ1-6; D is uncertain. The CDR3 spans 13 residues. Germline CDR1 SNHLY, CDR2 FYNNEI. The V end lost 0 bases, the J end lost 10 bases, and 7 bases lay between the germline ends. CDR3 loop: CASSEAPRSPLHF. The CDR3 nucleotides are TGTGCCAGCAGTGAAGCGCCCCGCTCACCCCTCCACTTT.

This rearrangement joins TRBV2 to TRBJ2-7; tentative D call: TRBD1 (6 bases). The CDR3 covers 15 residues. Trimming stripped 5 bases from V and 6 bases from J, with 20 bases between. Germline CDR1 and CDR2: SNHLY and FYNNEI. CDR3 DNA: TGTGCCAGCAGTCCAACAGGGCTCGGGGTCGGCGAGCAGTACTTC. It encodes CASSPTGLGVGEQYF.

The chain joins TRBV12-5 to TRBJ1-1; 9 nucleotides match TRBD1. The trim removed 6 bases at V and 11 bases at J, leaving 10 bases unmatched. CDR1 and CDR2 from the germline V gene are LGHNT and FRNRAP. This CDR3 has 13 amino acids. CDR3 nucleotides: TGTGCTAGTGGACAGGACAGGGGAGGTTCGGCTTTCTTT. Its translation: CASGQDRGGSAFF.

The rearrangement uses TRBV15 and TRBJ2-1; TRBD2 matches at 7 bases. V trimming: 8 bases; J trimming: 9 bases; junction bases outside the gene matches: 10. This CDR3 comprises 13 residues. Per germline, CDR1 LNHNV and CDR2 YYDKDF (reference sequence). CDR3 amino acids: CATGLLTGGEQFF. The DNA of the CDR3 is TGTGCCACCGGGTTGCTAACGGGGGGTGAGCAGTTCTTC.

The chain recombines TRBV7-9 with TRBJ1-1, with a possible D match to TRBD1 (5 bases). The germline V gene encodes CDR1 SEHNR and CDR2 FQNEAQ (reference sequence). The V and J ends lost 6 bases and 5 bases respectively, with 13 bases between them. This CDR3 comprises 13 residues. DNA for the CDR3: TGTGCCAGCAGGGCGGAAGAGGGGACTGAAGCTTTCTTT. It yields the protein CASRAEEGTEAFF. The variable domain in full, completed from reference TRBV7-9 and TRBJ1-1, reads DTGVSQNPRHKITKRGQNVTFRCDPISEHNRLYWYRQTLGQGPEFLTYFQNEAQLEKSRLLSDRFSAERPKGSFSTLEIQRTEQGDSAMYLCASRAEEGTEAFFGQGTRLTVV.

The V call is TRBV6-4, the J call TRBJ2-1; TRBD2 matches 9 bases. V dropped 5 bases and J dropped 7; count of bases not matched to a gene: 9. Germline-derived CDR1 and CDR2 are MRHNA and SNTAGT. This CDR3 is built from 15 residues. The CDR3 protein is CASSRASGKGNEQFF. CDR3 nucleotides: TGTGCCAGCAGTCGAGCTAGCGGGAAGGGGAATGAGCAGTTCTTC.

The rearrangement joins TRBV7-2 to TRBJ2-7; 9 nucleotides match TRBD2. Germline CDR1 is SGHTA and CDR2 is FQGNSA. The CDR3 length is 15 residues. V shed 1 base, J shed 5 bases, and the junction held 6 bases outside the gene matches. In DNA, the CDR3 is TGTGCCAGCAGCTTAGGGACTAGCGAGTTCAACGAGCAGTACTTC. Protein sequence: CASSLGTSEFNEQYF.

This chain links TRBV6-5 with TRBJ1-1; TRBD1 agrees at 7 bases. The CDR3 is 14 residues long. The V segment lost 5 bases and the J segment 6 bases; nucleotides outside the gene matches: 9. Per the germline V gene, CDR1 is MNHEY and CDR2 is SVGAGI. CDR3: CASSPSPGTAEAFF. In nucleotides, the CDR3 is TGTGCCAGCAGTCCGTCCCCCGGGACAGCTGAAGCTTTCTTT.